The 13 T cell receptor beta chains listed next were all sequenced from one sample in a study of T cells in Graves' hyperthyroidism and ophthalmopathy. RNA transcripts gave rise to amplified TCR beta CDR3 regions. An initial round of RT-PCR targeting the TCR CDR3 relied on the HTBI primer set. TCRdb re-called the multiplex PCR reads with MiXCR, one entry per CDR3 protein. The sample contains about 400,000 distinct CDR3 sequences, approximately 14% of which appear only once. The material sequenced was blood. The receptor set was obtained from an older woman with Graves' ophthalmopathy.

The table lists this clonotype with many counts. The chain recombines TRBV20-1 with TRBJ2-7, with unresolved D. The CDR3 covers 11 residues. Trimming stripped 3 bases from V and 3 bases from J, with 6 bases between. CDR1 is DFQATT, CDR2 SNEGSKA, per germline (reference sequence). The CDR3 DNA follows: TGCAGTGCTAGTAACGACTACGAGCAGTACTTC. Translation gives CSASNDYEQYF.

This clonotype was picked up a small number of times. The gene calls are TRBV9 and TRBJ2-2, with 11 bases aligning to TRBD2. V trimming: 3 bases; J trimming: 3 bases; junction bases outside the gene matches: 4. The CDR3 is made up of 16 amino acids. The V gene's germline CDR1 is SGDLS and CDR2 YYNGEE. The CDR3 here is CASSATSGIYTGELFF. The DNA of the CDR3 is TGTGCCAGCAGCGCGACTAGCGGGATATACACCGGGGAGCTGTTTTTT.

In regard to this clonotype: A much larger clone sits a single nucleotide away, making a read error possible. V and J are TRBV5-1 and TRBJ2-5; 7 bases are shared with TRBD1. Trimming cost V 4 bases and J 8 bases; bases outside gene matches: 17. CDR3 length: 16 amino acids. Looked up from germline, CDR1 is SGHRS and CDR2 is YFSETQ. As DNA, the CDR3 is TGCGCCAGCAGCCCTCTCCCCCGGGACAGACAAATAACCCAGTACTTC. Its translation: CASSPLPRDRQITQYF. Full variable domain (remainder filled in from reference TRBV5-1 and TRBJ2-5): KAGVTQTPRYLIKTRGQQVTLSCSPISGHRSVSWYQQTPGQGLQFLFEYFSETQRNKGNFPGRFSGRQFSNSRSEMNVSTLELGDSALYLCASSPLPRDRQITQYFGPGTRLLVL.

Many counts were recorded for this clonotype. CDR3 coding DNA: TGTGCCAGCAGCCTATTGTACGAGCAGTACTTC. Its translation: CASSLLYEQYF. V is TRBV13 and J is TRBJ2-7; no reliable D call. Germline V CDR1 and CDR2: PRHDT, FYEKMQ (reference sequence). The CDR3 totals 11 residues. Between the trimmed V and J ends, which lost 5 bases and 4 bases, there was a span of 6 bases.

V and J are TRBV5-4 and TRBJ2-5, with D possibly matching TRBD2 (5 bases). The germline V gene has CDR1 SGHNT and CDR2 YYREEE (reference sequence). The V and J ends lost 0 bases and 5 bases respectively, with 11 bases between them. This CDR3 has 14 residues. CDR3 in amino acids: CASSLVASRETQYF. As DNA, the CDR3 is TGTGCCAGCAGCTTGGTGGCTAGCCGTGAGACCCAGTACTTC.

This clonotype has just a few counts. CDR3 DNA: TGTGCCATCAAGGTAGGCGAGGACGTCAACACCGGGGAGCTGTTTTTT. Protein sequence: CAIKVGEDVNTGELFF. This chain links TRBV10-3 with TRBJ2-2; no firm D call. Germline V CDR1 and CDR2: ENHRY, SYGVKD. V was pared by 7 bases and J by 2 bases, with 17 bases between. The CDR3 sequence is 16 residues long.

This clonotype was counted ten times or more. The chain's CDR3 is CASRPGADYEQYF. DNA for the CDR3: TGCGCCAGCCGTCCCGGGGCTGACTACGAGCAGTACTTC. V usage is TRBV5-1 and J usage is TRBJ2-7; the D call may be TRBD1 or TRBD2 (5 bases each). Germline CDR1 reads SGHRS; CDR2 reads YFSETQ. The V end was cut by 7 bases, the J end by 3 bases, with 14 bases between. This CDR3 is built from 13 residues.

This clonotype occurred once. This sequence may be a read error, since a much larger clone differs from it by one base. V and J are TRBV7-3 and TRBJ1-4; D not certain. CDR1 is SGHTA and CDR2 is FQGTGA in the germline V gene. The CDR3 is 13 residues long. Trimming shortened V by 5 bases and J by 12 bases, and 16 bases separated the two germline ends. The CDR3, as DNA: TGTGCCAGCAGCCCGCGGACCCTAGAAGAACTGTTTTTT. Protein sequence: CASSPRTLEELFF.

With regard to this clonotype: A single base separates this from a much larger clone, so it may be a read error. J is TRBJ2-3 and V is TRBV27; 7 nucleotides agree with TRBD2. V gave up 3 bases and J gave up 2 bases; unmatched junction bases: 8. Germline V gives CDR1 MNHEY, CDR2 SMNVEV (reference sequence). The CDR3 is 16 amino acids. Here the CDR3 DNA reads TGTGCCAGCAGTTTGGCCAGCGGGATTCTCACAGATACGCAGTATTTT. Its protein product is CASSLASGILTDTQYF.

This clonotype has a count of ten or more. The V gene is TRBV28, the J gene TRBJ2-7, with D unclear. The V and J ends lost 3 bases and 2 bases respectively, with 11 bases between them. This CDR3 comprises 14 residues. Germline CDR1 and CDR2: MDHEN and SYDVKM. The CDR3 loop is CASSFSRLTYEQYF. CDR3 sequence (DNA): TGTGCCAGCAGTTTCTCGCGGTTAACCTACGAGCAGTACTTC.

This clonotype was seen at least ten times. This chain links TRBV20-1 with TRBJ1-5; tentative D call: TRBD1 (6 bases). Trimming pared 6 bases from V and 4 bases from J, leaving 13 bases between. Looked up from germline, CDR1 is DFQATT and CDR2 is SNEGSKA (reference sequence). The CDR3 spans 13 residues. CDR3 sequence: CSALKDRNQPQHF. The CDR3, as DNA: TGCAGTGCCCTAAAGGACAGAAATCAGCCCCAGCATTTT.

This clonotype was detected many times. This sequence joins TRBV20-1 and TRBJ2-7; 15 bases agree with TRBD2. Germline assignment: CDR1 DFQATT and CDR2 SNEGSKA (reference sequence). V shed 6 bases, J shed 4 bases, and the junction held 7 bases outside the gene matches. This CDR3 is built from 15 residues. The CDR3 coding sequence is TGCAGTGCCTCGGGACTAGCGGGAGGTCAGTACGAGCAGTACTTC. Protein: CSASGLAGGQYEQYF.

The table lists this clonotype with a few counts. V gene TRBV9 combines with J gene TRBJ2-6, with D possibly being TRBD1 (5 bases). V lost 0 bases to trimming and J lost 0 bases, with 10 bases between them. Germline V gene data show CDR1 as SGDLS and CDR2 as YYNGEE. The CDR3 is 17 residues long. The CDR3 DNA sequence: TGTGCCAGCAGCGTAGGGGGCAAAACCTCTGGGGCCAACGTCCTGACTTTC. Protein: CASSVGGKTSGANVLTF.